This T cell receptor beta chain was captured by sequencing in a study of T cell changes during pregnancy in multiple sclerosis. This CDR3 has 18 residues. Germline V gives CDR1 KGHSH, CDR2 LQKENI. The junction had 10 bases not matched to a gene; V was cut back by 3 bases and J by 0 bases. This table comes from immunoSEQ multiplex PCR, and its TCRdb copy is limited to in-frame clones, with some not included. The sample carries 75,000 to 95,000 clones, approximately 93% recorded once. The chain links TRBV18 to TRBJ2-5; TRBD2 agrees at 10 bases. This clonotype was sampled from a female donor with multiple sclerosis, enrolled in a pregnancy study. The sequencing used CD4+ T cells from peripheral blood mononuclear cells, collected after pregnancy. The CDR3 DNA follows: TGTGCCAGCTCACCGAACAGCGGGAGGGCCCGGTACCAAGAGACCCAGTACTTC. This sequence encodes CASSPNSGRARYQETQYF. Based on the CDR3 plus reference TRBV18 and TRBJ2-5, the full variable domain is NAGVMQNPRHLVRRRGQEARLRCSPMKGHSHVYWYRQLPEEGLKFMVYLQKENIIDESGMPKERFSAEFPKEGPSILRIQQVVRGDSAAYFCASSPNSGRARYQETQYFGPGTRLLVL.